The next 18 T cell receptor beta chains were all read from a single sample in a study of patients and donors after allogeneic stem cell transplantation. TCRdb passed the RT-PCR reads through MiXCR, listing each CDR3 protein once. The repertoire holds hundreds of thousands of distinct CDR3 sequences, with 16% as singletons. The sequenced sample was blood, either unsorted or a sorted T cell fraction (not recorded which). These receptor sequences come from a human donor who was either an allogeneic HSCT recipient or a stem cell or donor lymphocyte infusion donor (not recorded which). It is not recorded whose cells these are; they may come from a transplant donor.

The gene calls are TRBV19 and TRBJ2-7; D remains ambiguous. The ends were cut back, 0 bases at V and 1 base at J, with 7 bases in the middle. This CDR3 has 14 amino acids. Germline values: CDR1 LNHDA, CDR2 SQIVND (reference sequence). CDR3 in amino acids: CASSIERLSYEQYF. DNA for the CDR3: TGTGCCAGTAGTATAGAACGCCTATCCTACGAGCAGTACTTC.

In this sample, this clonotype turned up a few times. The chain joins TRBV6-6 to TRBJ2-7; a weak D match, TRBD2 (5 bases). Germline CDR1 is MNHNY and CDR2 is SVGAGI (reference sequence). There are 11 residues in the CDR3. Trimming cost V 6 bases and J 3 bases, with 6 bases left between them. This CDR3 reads CASREDYEQYF. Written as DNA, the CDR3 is TGTGCCAGCAGGGAGGACTACGAGCAGTACTTC.

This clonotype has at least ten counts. The CDR3 reads CASSSLTRKGHEQFF. The CDR3 bases are TGCGCCAGCAGCTCTCTCACTAGGAAGGGGCATGAGCAGTTCTTC. The V gene is TRBV5-1, the J gene TRBJ2-1; D may match TRBD1 or TRBD2 (5 bases each). This CDR3 is 15 amino acids long. CDR1 SGHRS and CDR2 YFSETQ come from the germline V gene. Trimming took off 3 bases at V and 8 bases at J, with 18 bases between the two ends. Full variable domain (rest looked up from reference TRBV5-1 and TRBJ2-1): KAGVTQTPRYLIKTRGQQVTLSCSPISGHRSVSWYQQTPGQGLQFLFEYFSETQRNKGNFPGRFSGRQFSNSRSEMNVSTLELGDSALYLCASSSLTRKGHEQFFGPGTRLTVL.

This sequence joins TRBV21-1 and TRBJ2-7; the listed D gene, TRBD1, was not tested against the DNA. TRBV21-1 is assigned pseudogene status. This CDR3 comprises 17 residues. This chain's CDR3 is CASSKARGTQGSYEQYF. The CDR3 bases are TGTGCCAGCAGCAAAGCGCGGGGGACACAGGGGTCCTACGAGCAGTACTTC.

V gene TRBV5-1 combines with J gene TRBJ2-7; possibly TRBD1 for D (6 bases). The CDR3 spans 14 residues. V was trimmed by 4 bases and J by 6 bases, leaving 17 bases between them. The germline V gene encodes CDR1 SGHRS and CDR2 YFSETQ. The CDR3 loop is CASSPRDMLSEQYF. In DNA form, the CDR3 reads TGCGCCAGCAGCCCCAGGGACATGCTGTCCGAGCAGTACTTC.

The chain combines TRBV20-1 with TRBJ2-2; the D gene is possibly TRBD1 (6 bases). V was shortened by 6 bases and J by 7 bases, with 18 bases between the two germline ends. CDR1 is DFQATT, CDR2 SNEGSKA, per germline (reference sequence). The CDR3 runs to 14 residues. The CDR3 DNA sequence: TGCAGTGCGCCGCGTCCAGGGGTTGGCGGGGAGCTGTTTTTT. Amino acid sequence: CSAPRPGVGGELFF.

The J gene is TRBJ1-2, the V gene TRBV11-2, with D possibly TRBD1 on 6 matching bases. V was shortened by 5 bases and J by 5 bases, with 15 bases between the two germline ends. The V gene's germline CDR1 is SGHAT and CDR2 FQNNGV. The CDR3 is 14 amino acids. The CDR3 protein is CASSGRTGTYGYTF. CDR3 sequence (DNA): TGTGCCAGCAGCGGGCGAACAGGGACGTATGGCTACACCTTC.

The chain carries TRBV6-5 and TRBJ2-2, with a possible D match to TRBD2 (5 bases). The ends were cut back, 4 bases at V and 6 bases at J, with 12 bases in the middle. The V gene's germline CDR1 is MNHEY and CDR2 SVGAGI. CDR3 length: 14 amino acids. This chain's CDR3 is CASSSRLPAGELFF. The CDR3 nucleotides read TGTGCCAGCAGTTCCCGACTACCGGCCGGGGAGCTGTTTTTT.

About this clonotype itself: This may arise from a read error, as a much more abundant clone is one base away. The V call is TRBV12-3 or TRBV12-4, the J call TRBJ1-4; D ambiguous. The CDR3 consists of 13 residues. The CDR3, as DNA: TGTGCCAGCAAACGTTCGGAGTATGAAAAACTGGTTTTT. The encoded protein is CASKRSEYEKLVF.

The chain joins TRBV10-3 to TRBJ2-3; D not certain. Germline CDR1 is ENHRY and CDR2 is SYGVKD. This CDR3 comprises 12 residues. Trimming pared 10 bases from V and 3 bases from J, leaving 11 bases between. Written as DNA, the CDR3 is TGTGCCACCAATAAAGGGACAGATACGCAGTATTTT. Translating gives CATNKGTDTQYF.

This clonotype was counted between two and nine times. CDR3 DNA: TGTGCCAGCAGCCTGTGGACTATTTCTAGCACAGATACGCAGTATTTT. It codes for CASSLWTISSTDTQYF. This chain joins TRBV7-6 and TRBJ2-3, with D possibly matching TRBD2 (6 bases). Trimming removed 5 bases at V and 0 bases at J, with 15 bases between. CDR3 length: 16 amino acids. Germline V CDR1 and CDR2: SGHVS, FNYEAQ.

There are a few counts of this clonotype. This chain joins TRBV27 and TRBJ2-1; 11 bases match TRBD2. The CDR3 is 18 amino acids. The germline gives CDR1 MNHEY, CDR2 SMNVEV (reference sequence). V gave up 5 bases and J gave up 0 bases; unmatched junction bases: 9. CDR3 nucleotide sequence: TGTGCCAGCAGTCCTATAGCGGGGGGGTACCCCTCCTACAATGAGCAGTTCTTC. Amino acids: CASSPIAGGYPSYNEQFF.

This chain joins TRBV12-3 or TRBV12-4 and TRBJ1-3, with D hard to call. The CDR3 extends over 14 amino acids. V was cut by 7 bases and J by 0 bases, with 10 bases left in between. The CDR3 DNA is TGTGCCAGCACCCACACCCGCTCTGGAAACACCATATATTTT. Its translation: CASTHTRSGNTIYF.

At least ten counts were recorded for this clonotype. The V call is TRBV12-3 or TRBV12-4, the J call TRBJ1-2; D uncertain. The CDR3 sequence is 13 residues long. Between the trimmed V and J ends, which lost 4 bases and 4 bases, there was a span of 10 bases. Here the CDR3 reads CASSSRVGYGYTF. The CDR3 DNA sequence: TGTGCCAGCAGTTCGAGGGTCGGCTATGGCTACACCTTC.

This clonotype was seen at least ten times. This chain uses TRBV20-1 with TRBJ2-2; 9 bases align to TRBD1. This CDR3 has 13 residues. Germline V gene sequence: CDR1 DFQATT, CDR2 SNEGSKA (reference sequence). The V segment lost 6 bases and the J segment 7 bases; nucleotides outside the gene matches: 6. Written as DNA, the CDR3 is TGCAGTGCGAAACAGGGGGCGGTCGGGGAGCTGTTTTTT. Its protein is CSAKQGAVGELFF.

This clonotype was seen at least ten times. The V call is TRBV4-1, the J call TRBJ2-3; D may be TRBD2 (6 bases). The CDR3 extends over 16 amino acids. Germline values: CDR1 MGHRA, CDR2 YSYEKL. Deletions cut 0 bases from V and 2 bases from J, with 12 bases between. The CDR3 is CASSQELAWTTDTQYF. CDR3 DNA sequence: TGCGCCAGCAGCCAAGAACTAGCCTGGACCACAGATACGCAGTATTTT.

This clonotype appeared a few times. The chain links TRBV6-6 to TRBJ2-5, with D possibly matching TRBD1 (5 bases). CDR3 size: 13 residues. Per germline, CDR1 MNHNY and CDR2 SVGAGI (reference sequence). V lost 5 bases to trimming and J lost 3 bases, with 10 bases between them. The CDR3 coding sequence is TGTGCCAGCAGTCGGCGCAGGGAAGAGACCCAGTACTTC. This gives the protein CASSRRREETQYF.

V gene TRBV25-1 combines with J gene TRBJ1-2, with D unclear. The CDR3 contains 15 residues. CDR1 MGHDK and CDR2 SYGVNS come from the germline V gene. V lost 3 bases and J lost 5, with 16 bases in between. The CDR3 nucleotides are TGTGCCAGCAGTGACTCCCTCCCCGACGTATATGGCTACACCTTC. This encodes CASSDSLPDVYGYTF.